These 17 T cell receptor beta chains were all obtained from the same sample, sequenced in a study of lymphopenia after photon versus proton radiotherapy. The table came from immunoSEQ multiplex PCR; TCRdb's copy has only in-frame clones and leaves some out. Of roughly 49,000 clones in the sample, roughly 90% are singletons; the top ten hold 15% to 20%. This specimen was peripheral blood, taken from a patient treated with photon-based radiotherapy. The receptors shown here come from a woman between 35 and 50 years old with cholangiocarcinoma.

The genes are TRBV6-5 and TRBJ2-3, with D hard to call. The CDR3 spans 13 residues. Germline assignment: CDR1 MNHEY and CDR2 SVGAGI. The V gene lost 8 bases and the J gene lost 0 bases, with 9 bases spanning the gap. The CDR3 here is CASRTHSTDTQYF. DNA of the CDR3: TGTGCCAGCCGCACACACAGCACAGATACGCAGTATTTT.

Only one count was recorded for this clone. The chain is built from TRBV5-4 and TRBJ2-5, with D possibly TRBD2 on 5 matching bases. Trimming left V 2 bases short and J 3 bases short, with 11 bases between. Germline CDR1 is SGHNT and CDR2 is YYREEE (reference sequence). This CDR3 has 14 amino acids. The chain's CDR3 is CASSLGREKETQYF. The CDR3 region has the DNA TGTGCCAGCAGCTTAGGGAGAGAGAAAGAGACCCAGTACTTC.

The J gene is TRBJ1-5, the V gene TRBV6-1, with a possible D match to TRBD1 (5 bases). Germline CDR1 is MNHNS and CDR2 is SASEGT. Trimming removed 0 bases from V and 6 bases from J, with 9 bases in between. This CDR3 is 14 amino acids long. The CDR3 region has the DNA TGTGCCAGCAGTGAAGCCAGGGAAACTCAGCCCCAGCATTTT. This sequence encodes CASSEARETQPQHF.

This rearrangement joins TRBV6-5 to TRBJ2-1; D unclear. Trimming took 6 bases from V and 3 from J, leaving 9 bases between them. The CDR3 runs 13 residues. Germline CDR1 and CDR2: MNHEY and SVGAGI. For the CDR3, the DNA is TGTGCCAGCAGAAACCAGCACTACAATGAGCAGTTCTTC. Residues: CASRNQHYNEQFF.

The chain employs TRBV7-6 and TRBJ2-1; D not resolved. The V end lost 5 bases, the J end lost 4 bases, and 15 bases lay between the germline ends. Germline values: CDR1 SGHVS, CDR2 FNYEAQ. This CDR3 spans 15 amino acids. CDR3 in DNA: TGTGCCAGCAGCCCCGAGGTGGAGTATTACAATGAGCAGTTCTTC. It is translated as CASSPEVEYYNEQFF.

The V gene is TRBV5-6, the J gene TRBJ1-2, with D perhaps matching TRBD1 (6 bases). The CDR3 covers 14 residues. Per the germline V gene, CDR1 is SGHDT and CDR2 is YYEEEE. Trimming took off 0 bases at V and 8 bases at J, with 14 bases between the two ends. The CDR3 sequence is CASSLGTAPGGYTF. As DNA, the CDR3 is TGTGCCAGCAGCTTGGGGACAGCGCCGGGGGGCTACACCTTC.

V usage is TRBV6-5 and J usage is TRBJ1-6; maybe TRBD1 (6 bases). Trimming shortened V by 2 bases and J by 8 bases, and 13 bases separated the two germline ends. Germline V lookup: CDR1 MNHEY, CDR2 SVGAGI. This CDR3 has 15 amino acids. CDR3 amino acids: CASSYEGEEDSPLHF. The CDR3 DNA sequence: TGTGCCAGCAGTTACGAGGGGGAAGAGGATTCACCCCTCCACTTT.

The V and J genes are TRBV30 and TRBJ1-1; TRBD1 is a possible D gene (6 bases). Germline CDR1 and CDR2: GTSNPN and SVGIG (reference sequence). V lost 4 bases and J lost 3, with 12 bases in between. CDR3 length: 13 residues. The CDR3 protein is CAWNRGGDTEAFF. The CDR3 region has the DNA TGTGCCTGGAACAGAGGGGGGGACACTGAAGCTTTCTTT.

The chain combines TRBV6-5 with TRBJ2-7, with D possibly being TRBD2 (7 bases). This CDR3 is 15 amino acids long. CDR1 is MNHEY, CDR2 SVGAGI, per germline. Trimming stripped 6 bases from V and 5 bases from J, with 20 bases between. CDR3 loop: CASSKGPGGPHEQYF. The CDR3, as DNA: TGTGCCAGCAGCAAGGGGCCCGGGGGGCCCCACGAGCAGTACTTC.

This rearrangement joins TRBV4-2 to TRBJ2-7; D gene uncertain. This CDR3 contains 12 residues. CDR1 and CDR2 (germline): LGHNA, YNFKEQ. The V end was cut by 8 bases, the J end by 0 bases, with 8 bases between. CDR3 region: CASALNSYEQYF. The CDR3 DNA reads TGTGCCAGCGCACTCAACTCCTACGAGCAGTACTTC.

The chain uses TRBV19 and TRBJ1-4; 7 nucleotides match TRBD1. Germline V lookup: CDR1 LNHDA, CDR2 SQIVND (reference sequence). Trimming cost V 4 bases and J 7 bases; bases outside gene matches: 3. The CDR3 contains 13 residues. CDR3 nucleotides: TGTGCCAGTAGTACACAGGGGACTGAAAAACTGTTTTTT. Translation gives CASSTQGTEKLFF.

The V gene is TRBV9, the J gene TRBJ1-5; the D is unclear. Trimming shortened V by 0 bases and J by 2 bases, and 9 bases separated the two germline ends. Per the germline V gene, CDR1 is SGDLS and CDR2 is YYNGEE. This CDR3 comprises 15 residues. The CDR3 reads CASSVGGDGNQPQHF. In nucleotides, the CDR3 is TGTGCCAGCAGCGTAGGGGGAGATGGCAATCAGCCCCAGCATTTT.

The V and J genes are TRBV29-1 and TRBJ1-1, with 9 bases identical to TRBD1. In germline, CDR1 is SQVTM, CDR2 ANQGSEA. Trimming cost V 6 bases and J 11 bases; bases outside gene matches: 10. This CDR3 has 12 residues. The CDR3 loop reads CSVAPGTGNAFF. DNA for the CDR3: TGCAGCGTCGCTCCAGGGACAGGGAACGCTTTCTTT.

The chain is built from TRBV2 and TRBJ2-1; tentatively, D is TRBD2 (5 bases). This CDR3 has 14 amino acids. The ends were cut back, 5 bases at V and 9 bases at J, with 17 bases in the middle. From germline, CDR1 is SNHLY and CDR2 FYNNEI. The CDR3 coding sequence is TGTGCCAGCAGTCCCGGATCTAGGAGCGGTGAGCAGTTCTTC. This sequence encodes CASSPGSRSGEQFF.

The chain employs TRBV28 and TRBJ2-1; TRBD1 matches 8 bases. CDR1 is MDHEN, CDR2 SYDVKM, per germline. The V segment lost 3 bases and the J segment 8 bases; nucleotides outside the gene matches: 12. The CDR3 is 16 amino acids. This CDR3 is CASSLFRGLTVDEQFF. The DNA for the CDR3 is TGTGCCAGCAGTTTGTTCAGGGGGCTTACGGTGGATGAGCAGTTCTTC. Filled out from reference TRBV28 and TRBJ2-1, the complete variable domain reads DVKVTQSSRYLVKRTGEKVFLECVQDMDHENMFWYRQDPGLGLRLIYFSYDVKMKEKGDIPEGYSVSREKKERFSLILESASTNQTSMYLCASSLFRGLTVDEQFFGPGTRLTVL.

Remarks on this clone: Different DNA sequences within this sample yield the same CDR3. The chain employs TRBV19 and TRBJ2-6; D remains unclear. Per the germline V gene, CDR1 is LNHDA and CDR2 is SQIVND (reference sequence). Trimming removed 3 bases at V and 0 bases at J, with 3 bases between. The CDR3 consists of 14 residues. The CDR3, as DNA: TGTGCCAGTAGTATTGGCTCTGGGGCCAACGTCCTGACTTTC. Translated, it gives CASSIGSGANVLTF.

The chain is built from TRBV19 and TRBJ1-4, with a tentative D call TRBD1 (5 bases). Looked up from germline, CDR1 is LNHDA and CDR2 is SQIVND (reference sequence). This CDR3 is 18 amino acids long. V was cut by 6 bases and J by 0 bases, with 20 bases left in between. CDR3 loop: CASSLLRDSQSTNEKLFF. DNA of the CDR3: TGTGCCAGTAGCCTACTCCGGGACTCACAATCAACTAATGAAAAACTGTTTTTT.